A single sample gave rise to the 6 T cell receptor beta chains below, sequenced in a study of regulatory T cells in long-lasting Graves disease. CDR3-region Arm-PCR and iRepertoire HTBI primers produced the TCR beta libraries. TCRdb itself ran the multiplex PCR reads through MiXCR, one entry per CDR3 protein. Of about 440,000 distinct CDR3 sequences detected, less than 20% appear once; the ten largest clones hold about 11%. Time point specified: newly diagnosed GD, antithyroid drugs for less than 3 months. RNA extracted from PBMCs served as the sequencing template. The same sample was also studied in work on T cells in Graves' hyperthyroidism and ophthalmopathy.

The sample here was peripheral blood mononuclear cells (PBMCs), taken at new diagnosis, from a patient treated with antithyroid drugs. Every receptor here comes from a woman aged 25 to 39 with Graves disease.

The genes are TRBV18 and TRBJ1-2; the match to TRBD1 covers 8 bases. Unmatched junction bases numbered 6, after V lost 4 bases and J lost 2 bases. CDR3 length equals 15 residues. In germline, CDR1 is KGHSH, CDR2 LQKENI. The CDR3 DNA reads TGTGCCAGCTCACGGGTGGACAGGGCCAACTATGGCTACACCTTC. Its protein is CASSRVDRANYGYTF.

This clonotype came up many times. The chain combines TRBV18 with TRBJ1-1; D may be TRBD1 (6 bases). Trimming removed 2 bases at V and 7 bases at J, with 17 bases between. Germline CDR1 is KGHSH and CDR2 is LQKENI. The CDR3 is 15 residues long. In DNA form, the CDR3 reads TGTGCCAGCTCACCAGATGGGTCTGAGGGGGGTGAAGCTTTCTTT. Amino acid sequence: CASSPDGSEGGEAFF. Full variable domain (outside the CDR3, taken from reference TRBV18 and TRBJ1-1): NAGVMQNPRHLVRRRGQEARLRCSPMKGHSHVYWYRQLPEEGLKFMVYLQKENIIDESGMPKERFSAEFPKEGPSILRIQQVVRGDSAAYFCASSPDGSEGGEAFFGQGTRLTVV.

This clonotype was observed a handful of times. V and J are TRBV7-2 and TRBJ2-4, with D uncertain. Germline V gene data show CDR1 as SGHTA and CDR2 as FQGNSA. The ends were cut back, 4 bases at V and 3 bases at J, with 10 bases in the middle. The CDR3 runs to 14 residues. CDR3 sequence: CASSSTKGKNIQYF. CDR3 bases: TGTGCCAGCAGCTCCACCAAGGGCAAAAACATTCAGTACTTC.

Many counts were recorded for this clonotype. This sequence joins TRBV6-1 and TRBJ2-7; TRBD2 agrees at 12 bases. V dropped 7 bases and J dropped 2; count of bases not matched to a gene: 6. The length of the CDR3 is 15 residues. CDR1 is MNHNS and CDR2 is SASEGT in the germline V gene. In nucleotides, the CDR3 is TGTGCCAGCAAAAGGACTAGCGGGGCCACCTACGAGCAGTACTTC. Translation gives CASKRTSGATYEQYF.

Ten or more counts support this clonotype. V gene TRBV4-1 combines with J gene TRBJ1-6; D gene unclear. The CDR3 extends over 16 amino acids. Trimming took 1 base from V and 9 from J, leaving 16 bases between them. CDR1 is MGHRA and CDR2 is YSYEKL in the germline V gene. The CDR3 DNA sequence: TGCGCCAGCAGCCAAGTCATGGCCTATAACGGTTCACCCCTCCACTTT. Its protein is CASSQVMAYNGSPLHF.

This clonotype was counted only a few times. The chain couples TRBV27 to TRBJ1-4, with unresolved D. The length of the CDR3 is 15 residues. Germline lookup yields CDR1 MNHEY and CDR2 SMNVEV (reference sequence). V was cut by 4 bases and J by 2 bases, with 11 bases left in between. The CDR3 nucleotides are TGTGCCAGCAGTTCCACATGGTACACTAATGAAAAACTGTTTTTT. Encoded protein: CASSSTWYTNEKLFF.